Each of the 8 T cell receptor beta chains below was sequenced from the same sample in a study of T-cell reconstitution after alpha-beta-depleted transplantation in children. This sample's TCRbeta library carried unique molecular identifier barcodes. Each CDR3 protein is one row after TCRdb ran MiXCR on the PCR reads. Of roughly 610,000 distinct CDR3 sequences in the sample, more than 9% are singletons; the top ten hold roughly 3.9%. Sample: PBMCs from the stem cell graft donor, taken from the stem cell graft. The receptors shown here come from a human donor who donated a stem cell graft to a child with acute myeloid leukemia.

This sequence joins TRBV5-1 and TRBJ2-2, with no clear D. The length of the CDR3 is 15 residues. Germline assignment: CDR1 SGHRS and CDR2 YFSETQ. Trimming stripped 4 bases from V and 7 bases from J, with 17 bases between. CDR3 DNA: TGCGCCAGCAGCCCTAGTAGTAGCTTTGGCGGGGAGCTGTTTTTT. Translated, it gives CASSPSSSFGGELFF.

Many counts were recorded for this clonotype. This chain joins TRBV20-1 and TRBJ2-1; D possibly corresponds to TRBD2 (6 bases). Germline V lookup: CDR1 DFQATT, CDR2 SNEGSKA (reference sequence). Trimming stripped 6 bases from V and 2 bases from J, with 17 bases between. The CDR3 length is 15 residues. The CDR3 spells CSAGRPRGAYNEQFF. DNA of the CDR3: TGCAGTGCCGGCAGACCCCGCGGGGCCTACAATGAGCAGTTCTTC.

This clonotype was seen a few times. This chain joins TRBV7-2 and TRBJ2-5, with 9 bases matching TRBD1. The CDR3 has 15 amino acids. CDR1 SGHTA and CDR2 FQGNSA come from the germline V gene. V was pared by 8 bases and J by 1 base, with 8 bases of the junction left unmatched. CDR3 bases: TGTGCCAGCGACCGGACAGGGGTACCCCAAGAGACCCAGTACTTC. Protein: CASDRTGVPQETQYF. Together with reference TRBV7-2 and TRBJ2-5, the CDR3 gives the full variable domain: GAGVSQSPSNKVTEKGKDVELRCDPISGHTALYWYRQSLGQGLEFLIYFQGNSAPDKSGLPSDRFSAERTGGSVSTLTIQRTQQEDSAVYLCASDRTGVPQETQYFGPGTRLLVL.

The V and J genes are TRBV6-5 and TRBJ2-2; D gene uncertain. In germline, CDR1 is MNHEY, CDR2 SVGAGI. The CDR3 sequence is 16 residues long. Trimming stripped 2 bases from V and 0 bases from J, with 10 bases between. The CDR3 bases are TGTGCCAGCAGTTACATAGGACCTACGAACACCGGGGAGCTGTTTTTT. It translates to CASSYIGPTNTGELFF.

A few counts support this clonotype. V usage is TRBV20-1 and J usage is TRBJ2-5; 7 nucleotides line up with TRBD1. CDR1 and CDR2 (germline): DFQATT, SNEGSKA (reference sequence). The CDR3 is made up of 12 amino acids. The V gene end was trimmed by 5 bases and the J gene end by 5 bases; junction bases not matched to a gene: 5. The CDR3 DNA is TGCAGTGCTCACTACAGGGGTGAGACCCAGTACTTC. It is translated as CSAHYRGETQYF.

The genes are TRBV11-2 and TRBJ2-3; D unclear. CDR1 SGHAT and CDR2 FQNNGV come from the germline V gene. V lost 5 bases and J lost 2, with 14 bases in between. This CDR3 is 15 amino acids long. The CDR3 nucleotides are TGTGCCAGCAGCCTAAAAGGGCAAATCACAGATACGCAGTATTTT. Translation: CASSLKGQITDTQYF.

The chain has TRBV18 and TRBJ2-6, with D possibly TRBD1 on 5 matching bases. Germline V gene sequence: CDR1 KGHSH, CDR2 LQKENI. This CDR3 is 17 amino acids long. V shed 1 base and J shed 0 bases, with 10 bases lying between them. In DNA form, the CDR3 reads TGTGCCAGCTCACCACTTTCAGGGAACTCTGGGGCCAACGTCCTGACTTTC. This translates into CASSPLSGNSGANVLTF.

The table lists this clonotype with many counts. The chain couples TRBV28 to TRBJ2-3, with 7 bases matching TRBD2. The CDR3 sequence is 16 residues long. Looked up from germline, CDR1 is MDHEN and CDR2 is SYDVKM. V gave up 6 bases and J gave up 1 base; unmatched junction bases: 10. In DNA, the CDR3 is TGTGCCAGCAGCAGTCTCGCGGGAGTGGGCACAGATACGCAGTATTTT. Amino acids: CASSSLAGVGTDTQYF.